This T cell receptor beta chain was recorded in a study of control samples from healthy donors and cancer patients. The ends lost 7 bases at V and 1 base at J; junction bases unmatched: 3. The CDR3 consists of 13 residues. Looked up from germline, CDR1 is SNHLY and CDR2 is FYNNEI. Sequencing used immunoSEQ multiplex PCR; TCRdb keeps in-frame clones, though not all of them. The profile shows 73,000 or so clones, about 90% of them singletons. The TCR sequence derives from a woman in her fifties or sixties in good health. Sequencing used blood. The V gene is TRBV2, the J gene TRBJ2-7; TRBD1 matches at 8 bases. In DNA form, the CDR3 reads TGTGCCAGCAACCGGGACAGGTCCTACGAGCAGTACTTC. It translates to CASNRDRSYEQYF.